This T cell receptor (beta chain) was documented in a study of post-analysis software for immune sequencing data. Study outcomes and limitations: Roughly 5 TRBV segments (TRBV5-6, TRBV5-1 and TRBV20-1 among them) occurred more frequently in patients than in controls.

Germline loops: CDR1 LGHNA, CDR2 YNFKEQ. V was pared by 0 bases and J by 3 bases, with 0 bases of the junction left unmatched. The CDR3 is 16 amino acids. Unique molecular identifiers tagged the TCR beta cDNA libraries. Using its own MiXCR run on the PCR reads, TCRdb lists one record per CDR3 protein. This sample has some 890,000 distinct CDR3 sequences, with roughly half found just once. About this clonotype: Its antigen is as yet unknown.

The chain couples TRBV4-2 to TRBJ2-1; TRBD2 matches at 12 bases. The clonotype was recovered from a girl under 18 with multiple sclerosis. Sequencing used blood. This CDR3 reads CASSQETSGSYNEQFF. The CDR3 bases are TGTGCCAGCAGCCAAGAGACTAGCGGGAGCTACAATGAGCAGTTCTTC.